This entry describes one T cell receptor beta chain. Its antigen is not known. The data derive from a study of regulatory T cells in long-lasting Graves disease. TCR beta libraries were built with iRepertoire HTBI primers and Arm-PCR of CDR3 regions. One entry per CDR3 protein, called by TCRdb with MiXCR from the multiplex PCR reads. Here the sample spans just over 600,000 distinct CDR3 sequences, about 15% being singletons. CDR1 is SGHNT and CDR2 is YYREEE in the germline V gene (reference sequence). V was clipped by 0 bases and J by 8 bases, with 9 bases between them. CDR3 length: 13 residues. General study results and limits: Patients with persistent disease showed a bias toward TRBV28, TRBJ1-2 and TRBJ2-5. Results may be inaccurate due to the small sample size.

Time point meaning: newly diagnosed GD, antithyroid drugs for less than 3 months. Making the TCR library involved RNA that had been extracted from PBMCs. This sample also belongs to another study, concerning T cells in Graves' hyperthyroidism and ophthalmopathy. From that study: The study excluded patients with uncontrolled infection, other autoimmune disease, pregnancy or lactation. Among thyroid clonotypes expanded above 0.001, most also appeared in blood.

The TCR comes from a woman younger than 45 with Graves disease. The rearrangement joins TRBV5-4 to TRBJ2-1; possibly TRBD2 for D (5 bases). The sequenced sample was peripheral blood mononuclear cells (PBMCs), obtained at new diagnosis, from a patient treated with antithyroid drugs. CDR3 DNA sequence: TGTGCCAGCAGCTTGGGTCTCGGGGATGAGCAGTTCTTC. Amino acid sequence: CASSLGLGDEQFF.